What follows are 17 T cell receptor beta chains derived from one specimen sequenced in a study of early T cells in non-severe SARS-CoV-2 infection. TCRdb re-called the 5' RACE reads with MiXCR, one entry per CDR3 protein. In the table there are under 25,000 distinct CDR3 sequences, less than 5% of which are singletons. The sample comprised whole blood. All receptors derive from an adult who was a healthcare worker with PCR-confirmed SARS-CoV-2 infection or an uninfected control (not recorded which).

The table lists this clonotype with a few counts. In nucleotides, the CDR3 is TGTGCCAGTAGTATAGATAGGGGCACAGATACGCAGTATTTT. This codes for CASSIDRGTDTQYF. The chain has TRBV19 and TRBJ2-3; D is undetermined. The V end lost 0 bases, the J end lost 1 base, and 5 bases lay between the germline ends. This CDR3 spans 14 amino acids. The germline V gene has CDR1 LNHDA and CDR2 SQIVND (reference sequence).

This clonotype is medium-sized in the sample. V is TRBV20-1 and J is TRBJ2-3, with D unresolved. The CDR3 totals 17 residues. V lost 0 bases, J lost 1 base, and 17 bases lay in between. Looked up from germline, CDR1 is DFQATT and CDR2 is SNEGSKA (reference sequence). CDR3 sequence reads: CSARDMGNIPRTDTQYF. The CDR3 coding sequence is TGCAGTGCTAGAGATATGGGGAACATACCCCGCACAGATACGCAGTATTTT.

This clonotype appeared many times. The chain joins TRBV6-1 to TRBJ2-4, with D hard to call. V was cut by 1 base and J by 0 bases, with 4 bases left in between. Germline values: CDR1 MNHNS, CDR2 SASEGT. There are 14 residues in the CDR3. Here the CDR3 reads CASSEELAKNIQYF. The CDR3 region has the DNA TGTGCCAGCAGTGAAGAACTAGCCAAAAACATTCAGTACTTC.

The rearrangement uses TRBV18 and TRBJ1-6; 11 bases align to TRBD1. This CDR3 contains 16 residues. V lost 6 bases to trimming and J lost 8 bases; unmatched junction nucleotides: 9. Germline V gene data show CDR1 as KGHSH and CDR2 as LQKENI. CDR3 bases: TGTGCCAGCTCCACCGGGACAGGGGGGGCGGATTCACCCCTCCACTTT. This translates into CASSTGTGGADSPLHF.

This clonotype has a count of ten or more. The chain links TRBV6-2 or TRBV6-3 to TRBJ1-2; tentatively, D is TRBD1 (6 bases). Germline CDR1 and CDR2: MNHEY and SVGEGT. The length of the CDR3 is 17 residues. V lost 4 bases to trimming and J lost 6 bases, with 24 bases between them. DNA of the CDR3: TGTGCCAGCAGTTGGAGTAGACAGGAAGGGGCTCTCGATGGCTACACCTTC. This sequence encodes CASSWSRQEGALDGYTF.

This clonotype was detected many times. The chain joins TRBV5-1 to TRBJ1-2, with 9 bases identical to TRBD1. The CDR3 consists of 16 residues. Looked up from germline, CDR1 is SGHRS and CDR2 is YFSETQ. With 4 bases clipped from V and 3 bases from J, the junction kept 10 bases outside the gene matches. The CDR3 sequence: CASSPTGQGLYYGYTF. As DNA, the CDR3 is TGCGCCAGCAGCCCAACCGGACAGGGGTTATACTATGGCTACACCTTC.

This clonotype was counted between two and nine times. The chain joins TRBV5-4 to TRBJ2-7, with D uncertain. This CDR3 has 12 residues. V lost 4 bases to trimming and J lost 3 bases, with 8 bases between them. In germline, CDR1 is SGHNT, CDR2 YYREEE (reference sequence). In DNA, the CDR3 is TGTGCCAGCAGCCCCCGGAACTACGAGCAGTACTTC. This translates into CASSPRNYEQYF.

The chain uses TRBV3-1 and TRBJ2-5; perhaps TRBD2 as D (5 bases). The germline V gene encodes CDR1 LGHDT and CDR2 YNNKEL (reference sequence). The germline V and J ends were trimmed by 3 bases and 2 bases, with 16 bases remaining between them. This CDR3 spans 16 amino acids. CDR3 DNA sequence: TGTGCCAGCAGCCATGTTGGAGTTAGCGAACAAGAGACCCAGTACTTC. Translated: CASSHVGVSEQETQYF.

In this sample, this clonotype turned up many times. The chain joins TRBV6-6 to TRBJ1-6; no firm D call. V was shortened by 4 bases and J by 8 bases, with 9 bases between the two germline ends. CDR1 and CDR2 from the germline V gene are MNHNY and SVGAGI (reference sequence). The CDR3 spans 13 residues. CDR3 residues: CASSSGSHSPLHF. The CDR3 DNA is TGTGCCAGCAGTTCTGGCAGCCATTCACCCCTCCACTTT.

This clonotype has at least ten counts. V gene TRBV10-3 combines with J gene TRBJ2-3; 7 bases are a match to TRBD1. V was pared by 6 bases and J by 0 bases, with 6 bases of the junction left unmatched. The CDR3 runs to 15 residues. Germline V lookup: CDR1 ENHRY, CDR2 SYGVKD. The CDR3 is CAIRQGLSSTDTQYF. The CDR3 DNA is TGTGCCATCAGACAGGGGTTATCTAGCACAGATACGCAGTATTTT.

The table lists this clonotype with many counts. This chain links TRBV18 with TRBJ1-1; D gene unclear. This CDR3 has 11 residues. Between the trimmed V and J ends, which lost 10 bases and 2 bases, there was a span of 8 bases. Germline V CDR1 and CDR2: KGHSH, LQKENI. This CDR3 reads CATVDNTEAFF. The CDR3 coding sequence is TGTGCCACAGTTGACAACACTGAAGCTTTCTTT.

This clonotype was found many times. The CDR3 coding sequence is TGCGCCAGCAGCATGGACGGTGATCAGCCCCAGCATTTT. Translated, it gives CASSMDGDQPQHF. The gene calls are TRBV5-1 and TRBJ1-5; no definite D call. V was trimmed by 4 bases and J by 5 bases, leaving 10 bases between them. In germline, CDR1 is SGHRS, CDR2 YFSETQ. The CDR3 runs 13 residues. Using reference TRBV5-1 and TRBJ1-5 for the parts outside the CDR3, the full variable domain is KAGVTQTPRYLIKTRGQQVTLSCSPISGHRSVSWYQQTPGQGLQFLFEYFSETQRNKGNFPGRFSGRQFSNSRSEMNVSTLELGDSALYLCASSMDGDQPQHFGDGTRLSIL.

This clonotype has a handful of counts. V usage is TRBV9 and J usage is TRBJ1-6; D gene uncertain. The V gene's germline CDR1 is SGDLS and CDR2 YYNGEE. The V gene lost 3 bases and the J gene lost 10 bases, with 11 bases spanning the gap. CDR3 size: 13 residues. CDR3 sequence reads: CASSEEGSSPLHF. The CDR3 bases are TGTGCCAGCAGCGAAGAAGGGTCCTCACCCCTCCACTTT.

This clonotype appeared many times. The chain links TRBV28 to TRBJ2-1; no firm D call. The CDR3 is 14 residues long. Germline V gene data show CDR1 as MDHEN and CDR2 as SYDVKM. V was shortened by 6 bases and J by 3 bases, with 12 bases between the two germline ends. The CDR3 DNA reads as TGTGCCAGCAGACCTAGGGTGAGCTACAATGAGCAGTTCTTC. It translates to CASRPRVSYNEQFF.

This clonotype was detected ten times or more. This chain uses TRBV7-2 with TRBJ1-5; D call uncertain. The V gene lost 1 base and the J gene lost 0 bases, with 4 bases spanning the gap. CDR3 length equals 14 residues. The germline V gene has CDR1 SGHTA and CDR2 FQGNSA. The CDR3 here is CASSLVASNQPQHF. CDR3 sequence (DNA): TGTGCCAGCAGCTTAGTGGCTAGCAATCAGCCCCAGCATTTT. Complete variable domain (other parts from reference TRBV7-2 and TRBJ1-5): GAGVSQSPSNKVTEKGKDVELRCDPISGHTALYWYRQSLGQGLEFLIYFQGNSAPDKSGLPSDRFSAERTGGSVSTLTIQRTQQEDSAVYLCASSLVASNQPQHFGDGTRLSIL.

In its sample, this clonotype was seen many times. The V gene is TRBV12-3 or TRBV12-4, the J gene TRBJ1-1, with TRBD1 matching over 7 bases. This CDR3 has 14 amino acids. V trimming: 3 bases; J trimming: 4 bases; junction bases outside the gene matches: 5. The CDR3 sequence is CASSFGQVLTEAFF. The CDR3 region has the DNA TGTGCCAGCAGTTTCGGACAGGTCCTCACTGAAGCTTTCTTT.

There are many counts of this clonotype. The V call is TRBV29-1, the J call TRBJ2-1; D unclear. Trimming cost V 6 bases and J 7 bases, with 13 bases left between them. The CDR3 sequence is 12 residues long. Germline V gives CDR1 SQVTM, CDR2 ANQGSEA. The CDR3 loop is CSVLEAGNEQFF. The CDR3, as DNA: TGCAGCGTACTCGAGGCTGGGAATGAGCAGTTCTTC.